The T cell receptor beta chain under discussion was sequenced for a study of long-term antiretroviral therapy in people with HIV. Study-level points and caveats: Clonotypes expanded prior to ART showed repertoire dominance at all sampled time points. Diversity remained lower than transplant donor controls, even though it increased after ART.

Investigators performed immunoSEQ version v3.0 at survey level. A target of about 35,000-55,000 T-cell genomes per sample was set for sequencing. Method: immunoSEQ multiplex PCR; TCRdb's copy keeps in-frame clones and lacks some. The table lists over 30,000 clones, 86% of them singletons. CDR3 length: 18 amino acids. Trimming removed 4 bases from V and 2 bases from J, with 22 bases in between. CDR1 is SNHLY and CDR2 is FYNNEI in the germline V gene. Of note for this clone: No antigen is known for it.

This TCR derives from a woman aged 45-60 years with HIV. The input for sequencing was unsorted PBMCs, taken 1.2 years after starting antiretroviral therapy. V gene TRBV2 combines with J gene TRBJ2-3, with D uncertain. The CDR3: CASSGVFGSRLFTDTQYF. The CDR3 nucleotides read TGTGCCAGCAGTGGGGTCTTCGGCTCTCGCCTTTTCACAGATACGCAGTATTTT.